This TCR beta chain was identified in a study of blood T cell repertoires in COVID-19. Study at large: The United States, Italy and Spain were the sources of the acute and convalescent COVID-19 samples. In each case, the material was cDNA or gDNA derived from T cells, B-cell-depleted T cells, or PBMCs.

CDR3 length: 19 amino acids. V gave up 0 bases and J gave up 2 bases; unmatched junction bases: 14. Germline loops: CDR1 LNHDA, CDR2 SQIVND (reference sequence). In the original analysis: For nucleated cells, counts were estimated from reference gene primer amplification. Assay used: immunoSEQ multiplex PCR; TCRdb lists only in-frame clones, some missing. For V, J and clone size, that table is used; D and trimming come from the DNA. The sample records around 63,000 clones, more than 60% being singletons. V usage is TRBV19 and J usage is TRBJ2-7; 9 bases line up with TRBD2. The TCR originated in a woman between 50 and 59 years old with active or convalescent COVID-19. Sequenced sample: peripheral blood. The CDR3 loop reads CASSIDHASGDLVPYEQYF. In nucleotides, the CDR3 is TGTGCCAGTAGTATAGATCACGCTAGCGGGGACCTTGTCCCCTACGAGCAGTACTTC. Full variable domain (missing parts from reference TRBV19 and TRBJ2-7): DGGITQSPKYLFRKEGQNVTLSCEQNLNHDAMYWYRQDPGQGLRLIYYSQIVNDFQKGDIAEGYSVSREKKESFPLTVTSAQKNPTAFYLCASSIDHASGDLVPYEQYFGPGTRLTVT.